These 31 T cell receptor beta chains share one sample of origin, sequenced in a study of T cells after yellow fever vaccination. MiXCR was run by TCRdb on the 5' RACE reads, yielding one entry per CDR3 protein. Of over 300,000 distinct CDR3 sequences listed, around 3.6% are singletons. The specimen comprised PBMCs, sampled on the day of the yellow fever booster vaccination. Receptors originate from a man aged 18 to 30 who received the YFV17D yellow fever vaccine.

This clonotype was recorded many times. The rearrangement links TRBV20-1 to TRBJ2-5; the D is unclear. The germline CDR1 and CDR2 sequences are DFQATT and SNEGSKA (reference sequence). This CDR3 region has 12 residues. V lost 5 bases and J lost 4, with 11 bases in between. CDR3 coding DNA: TGCAGTGCTGTAGCTGGGCTAGAGACCCAGTACTTC. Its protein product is CSAVAGLETQYF.

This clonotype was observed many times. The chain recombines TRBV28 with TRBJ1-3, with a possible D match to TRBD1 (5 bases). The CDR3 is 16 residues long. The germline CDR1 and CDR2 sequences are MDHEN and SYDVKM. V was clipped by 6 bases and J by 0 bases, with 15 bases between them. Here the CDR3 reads CASRYMGRYSGNTIYF. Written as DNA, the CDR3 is TGTGCCAGCAGGTACATGGGACGGTACTCTGGAAACACCATATATTTT.

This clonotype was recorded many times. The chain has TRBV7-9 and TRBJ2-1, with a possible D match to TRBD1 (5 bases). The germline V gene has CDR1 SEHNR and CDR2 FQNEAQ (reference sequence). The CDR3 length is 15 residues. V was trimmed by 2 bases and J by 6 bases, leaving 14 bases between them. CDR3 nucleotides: TGTGCCAGCAGCTTAAGACAGTTATACCCCAATGAGCAGTTCTTC. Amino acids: CASSLRQLYPNEQFF.

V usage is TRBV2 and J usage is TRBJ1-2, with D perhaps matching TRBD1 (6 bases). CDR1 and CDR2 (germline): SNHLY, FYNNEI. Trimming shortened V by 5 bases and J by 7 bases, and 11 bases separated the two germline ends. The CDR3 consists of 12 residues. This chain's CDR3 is CASSQRQAGYTF. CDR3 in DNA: TGTGCCAGCAGTCAGAGACAGGCTGGCTACACCTTC.

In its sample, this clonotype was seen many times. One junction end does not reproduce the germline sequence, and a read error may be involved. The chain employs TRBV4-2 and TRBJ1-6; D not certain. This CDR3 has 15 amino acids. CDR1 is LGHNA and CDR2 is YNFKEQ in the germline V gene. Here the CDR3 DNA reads TGTGCCAGCAGCCAAGGGAGCCTGAGGGCCACGGGTCTGCAATTT. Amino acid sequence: CASSQGSLRATGLQF.

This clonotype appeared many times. CDR3 protein: CSARDLMNTGELFF. CDR3 nucleotide sequence: TGCAGTGCTAGAGATCTTATGAACACCGGGGAGCTGTTTTTT. The V gene is TRBV20-1, the J gene TRBJ2-2; D unclear. The CDR3 length is 14 residues. V lost 0 bases to trimming and J lost 1 base, with 6 bases between them. The germline gives CDR1 DFQATT, CDR2 SNEGSKA (reference sequence).

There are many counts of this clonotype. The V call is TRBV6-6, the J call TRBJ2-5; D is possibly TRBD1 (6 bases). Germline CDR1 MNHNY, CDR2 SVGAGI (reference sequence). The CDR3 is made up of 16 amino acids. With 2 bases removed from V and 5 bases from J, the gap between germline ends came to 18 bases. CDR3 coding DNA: TGTGCCAGCAGTTACCAGGGGCAGGCAATTTATGAGACCCAGTACTTC. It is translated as CASSYQGQAIYETQYF.

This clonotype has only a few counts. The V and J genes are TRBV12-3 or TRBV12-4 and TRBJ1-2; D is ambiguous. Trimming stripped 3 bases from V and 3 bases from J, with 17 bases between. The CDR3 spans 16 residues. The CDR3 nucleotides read TGTGCCAGCAGTTTCACACGTTCCGGCGGTGACTATGGCTACACCTTC. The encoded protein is CASSFTRSGGDYGYTF.

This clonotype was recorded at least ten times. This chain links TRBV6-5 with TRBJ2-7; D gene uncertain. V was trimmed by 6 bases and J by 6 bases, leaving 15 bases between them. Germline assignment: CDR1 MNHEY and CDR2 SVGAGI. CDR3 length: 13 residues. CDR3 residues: CASRAPSMSEQYF. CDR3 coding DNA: TGTGCCAGCAGGGCCCCCTCCATGTCCGAGCAGTACTTC.

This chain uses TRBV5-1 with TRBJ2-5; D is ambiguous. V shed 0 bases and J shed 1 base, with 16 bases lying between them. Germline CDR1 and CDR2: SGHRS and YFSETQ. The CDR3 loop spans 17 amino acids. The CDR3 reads CASSLGARSRIQETQYF. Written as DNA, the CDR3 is TGCGCCAGCAGCTTGGGGGCAAGGTCCCGCATCCAAGAGACCCAGTACTTC. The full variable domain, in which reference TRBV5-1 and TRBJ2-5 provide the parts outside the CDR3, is KAGVTQTPRYLIKTRGQQVTLSCSPISGHRSVSWYQQTPGQGLQFLFEYFSETQRNKGNFPGRFSGRQFSNSRSEMNVSTLELGDSALYLCASSLGARSRIQETQYFGPGTRLLVL.

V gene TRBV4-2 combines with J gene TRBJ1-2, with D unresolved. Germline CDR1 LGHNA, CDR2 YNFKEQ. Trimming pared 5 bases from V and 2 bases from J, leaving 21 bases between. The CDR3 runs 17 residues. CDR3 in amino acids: CASSSPLPIRENYGYTF. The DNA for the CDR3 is TGTGCCAGCAGCTCCCCGCTACCAATTCGGGAGAACTATGGCTACACCTTC.

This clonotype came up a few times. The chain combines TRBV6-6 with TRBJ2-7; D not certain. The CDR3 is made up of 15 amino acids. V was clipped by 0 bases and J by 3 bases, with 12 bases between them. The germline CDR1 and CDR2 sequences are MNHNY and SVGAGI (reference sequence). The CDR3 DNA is TGTGCCAGCAGTTACTCGTCGGAGAGATACTACGAGCAGTACTTC. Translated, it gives CASSYSSERYYEQYF.

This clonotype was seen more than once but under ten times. The CDR3 DNA reads TGTGCCAGCCCCCTTGGACTAGCGGGGAACAATGAGCAGTTCTTC. Amino acids: CASPLGLAGNNEQFF. This chain links TRBV28 with TRBJ2-1; 12 bases align to TRBD2. The germline V gene has CDR1 MDHEN and CDR2 SYDVKM. Trimming took 8 bases from V and 5 from J; bases not matched to a gene: 7. This CDR3 region has 15 residues.

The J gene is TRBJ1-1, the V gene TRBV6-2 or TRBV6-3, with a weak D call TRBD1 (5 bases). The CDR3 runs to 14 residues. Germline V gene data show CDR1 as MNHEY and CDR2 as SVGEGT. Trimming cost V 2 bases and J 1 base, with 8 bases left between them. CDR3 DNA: TGTGCCAGCAGTTACAGGGGCGCGAACACTGAAGCTTTCTTT. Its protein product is CASSYRGANTEAFF.

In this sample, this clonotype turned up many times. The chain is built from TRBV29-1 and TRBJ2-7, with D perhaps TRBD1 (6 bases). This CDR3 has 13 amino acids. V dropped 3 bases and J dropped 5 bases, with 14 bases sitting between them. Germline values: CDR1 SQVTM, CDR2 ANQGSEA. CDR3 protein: CSVERQVVHEQYV. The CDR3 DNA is TGCAGCGTTGAGCGACAGGTCGTCCACGAGCAGTACGTC.

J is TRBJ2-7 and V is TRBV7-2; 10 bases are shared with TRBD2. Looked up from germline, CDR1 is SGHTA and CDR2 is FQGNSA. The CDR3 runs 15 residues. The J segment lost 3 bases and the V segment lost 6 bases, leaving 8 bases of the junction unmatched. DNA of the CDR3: TGTGCCAGCAGGCCTGAGCGGGGGGGCGGCTACGAGCAGTACTTC. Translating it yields CASRPERGGGYEQYF.

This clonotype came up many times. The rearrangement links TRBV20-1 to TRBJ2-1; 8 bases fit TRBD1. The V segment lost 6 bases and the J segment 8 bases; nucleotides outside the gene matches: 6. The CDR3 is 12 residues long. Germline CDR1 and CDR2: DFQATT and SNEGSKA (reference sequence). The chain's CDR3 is CSAMDRVDEQFF. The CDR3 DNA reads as TGCAGTGCCATGGACAGGGTCGATGAGCAGTTCTTC.

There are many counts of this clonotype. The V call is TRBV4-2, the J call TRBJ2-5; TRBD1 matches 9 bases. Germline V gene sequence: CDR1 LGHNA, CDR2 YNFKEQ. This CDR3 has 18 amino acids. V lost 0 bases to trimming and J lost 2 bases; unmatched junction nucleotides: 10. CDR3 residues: CASSQEASGQGLQETQYF. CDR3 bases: TGTGCCAGCAGCCAAGAGGCATCGGGACAGGGATTACAAGAGACCCAGTACTTC.

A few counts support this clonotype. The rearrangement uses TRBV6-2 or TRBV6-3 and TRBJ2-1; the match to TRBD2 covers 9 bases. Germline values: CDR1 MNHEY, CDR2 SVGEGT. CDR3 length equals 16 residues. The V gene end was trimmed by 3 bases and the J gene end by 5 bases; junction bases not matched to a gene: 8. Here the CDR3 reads CASSYPQRGADNEQFF. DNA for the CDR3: TGTGCCAGCAGTTATCCGCAGCGGGGGGCCGACAATGAGCAGTTCTTC.

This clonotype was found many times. The CDR3: CASSLVGMSYNEQFF. As DNA, the CDR3 is TGTGCCAGCAGCTTAGTGGGTATGTCCTACAATGAGCAGTTCTTC. This chain connects TRBV7-8 to TRBJ2-1; D is unresolved. CDR1 SGHVS and CDR2 FQNEAQ come from the germline V gene. V lost 1 base, J lost 1 base, and 8 bases lay in between. The CDR3 runs 15 residues. The whole variable domain, filled in from reference TRBV7-8 and TRBJ2-1, reads GAGVSQSPRYKVAKRGQDVALRCDPISGHVSLFWYQQALGQGPEFLTYFQNEAQLDKSGLPSDRFFAERPEGSVSTLKIQRTQQEDSAVYLCASSLVGMSYNEQFFGPGTRLTVL.

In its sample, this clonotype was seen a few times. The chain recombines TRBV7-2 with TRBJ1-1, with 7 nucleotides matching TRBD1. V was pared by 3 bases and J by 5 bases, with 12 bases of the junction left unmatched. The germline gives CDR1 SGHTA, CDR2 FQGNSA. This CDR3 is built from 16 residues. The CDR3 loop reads CASSLGSTGIGTEAFF. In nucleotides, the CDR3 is TGTGCCAGCAGCTTGGGGTCGACAGGGATCGGGACTGAAGCTTTCTTT.

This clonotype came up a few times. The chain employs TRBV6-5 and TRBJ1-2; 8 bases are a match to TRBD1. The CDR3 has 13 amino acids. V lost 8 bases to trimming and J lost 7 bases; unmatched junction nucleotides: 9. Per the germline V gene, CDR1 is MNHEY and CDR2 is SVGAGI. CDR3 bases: TGTGCCAGCGGGCTACAGGGGGGCGTTGGCTACACCTTC. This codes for CASGLQGGVGYTF.

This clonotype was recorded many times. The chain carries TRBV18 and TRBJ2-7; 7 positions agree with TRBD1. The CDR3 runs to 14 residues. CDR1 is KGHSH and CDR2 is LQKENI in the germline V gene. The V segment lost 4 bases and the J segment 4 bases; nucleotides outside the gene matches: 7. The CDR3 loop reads CASSRAGTAYEQYV. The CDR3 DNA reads TGTGCCAGCTCACGTGCCGGGACAGCTTACGAGCAGTACGTC.

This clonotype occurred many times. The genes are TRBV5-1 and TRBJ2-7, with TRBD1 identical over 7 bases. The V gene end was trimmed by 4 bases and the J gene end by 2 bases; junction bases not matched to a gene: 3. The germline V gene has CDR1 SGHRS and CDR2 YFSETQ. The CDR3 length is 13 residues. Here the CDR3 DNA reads TGCGCCAGCAGCCCTGACAGGGCCTACGAGCAGTACTTC. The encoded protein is CASSPDRAYEQYF. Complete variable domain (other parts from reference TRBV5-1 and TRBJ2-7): KAGVTQTPRYLIKTRGQQVTLSCSPISGHRSVSWYQQTPGQGLQFLFEYFSETQRNKGNFPGRFSGRQFSNSRSEMNVSTLELGDSALYLCASSPDRAYEQYFGPGTRLTVT.

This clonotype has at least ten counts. The CDR3 DNA follows: TGTGCCAGCAGGCCGGGAGCTACAGATACGCAGTATTTT. Protein product: CASRPGATDTQYF. The gene calls are TRBV7-2 and TRBJ2-3, with TRBD2 as a possible D gene (6 bases). CDR3 length: 13 residues. From germline, CDR1 is SGHTA and CDR2 FQGNSA. The V end lost 6 bases, the J end lost 3 bases, and 10 bases lay between the germline ends.

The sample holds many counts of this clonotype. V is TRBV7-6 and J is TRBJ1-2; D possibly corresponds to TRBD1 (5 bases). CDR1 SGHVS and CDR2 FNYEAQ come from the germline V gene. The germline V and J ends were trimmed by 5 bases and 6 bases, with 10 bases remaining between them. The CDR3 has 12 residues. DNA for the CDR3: TGTGCCAGCAGCGACAGAGCGGATGGCTACACCTTC. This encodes CASSDRADGYTF.

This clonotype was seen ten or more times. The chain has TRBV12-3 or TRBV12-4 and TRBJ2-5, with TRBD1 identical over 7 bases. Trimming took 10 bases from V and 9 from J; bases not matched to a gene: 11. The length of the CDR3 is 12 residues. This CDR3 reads CATTTGTAAQYF. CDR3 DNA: TGTGCCACCACGACAGGGACCGCGGCCCAGTACTTC.

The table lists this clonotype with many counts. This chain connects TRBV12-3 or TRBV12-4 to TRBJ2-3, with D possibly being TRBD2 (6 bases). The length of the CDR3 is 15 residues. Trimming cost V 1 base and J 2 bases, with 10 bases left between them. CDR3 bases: TGTGCCAGCAGTTTAGAGCGGGTACCCACAGATACGCAGTATTTT. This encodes CASSLERVPTDTQYF.

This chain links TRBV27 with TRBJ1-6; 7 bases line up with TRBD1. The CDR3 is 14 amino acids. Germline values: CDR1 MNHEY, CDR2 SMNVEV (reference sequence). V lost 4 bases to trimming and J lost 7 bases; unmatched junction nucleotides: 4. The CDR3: CASSWTGGNSPLHF. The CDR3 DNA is TGTGCCAGCAGTTGGACAGGAGGGAATTCACCCCTCCACTTT.

The CDR3 DNA sequence: TGCAGTGCTAGAGGCGGGGGGGCCGCAGAGACCCAGTACTTC. Translated, it gives CSARGGGAAETQYF. The chain employs TRBV20-1 and TRBJ2-5; 9 bases align to TRBD2. The germline gives CDR1 DFQATT, CDR2 SNEGSKA (reference sequence). Losses at the gene ends were 1 base for V and 4 bases for J; bases not matched to a gene: 4. The CDR3 loop spans 14 amino acids.

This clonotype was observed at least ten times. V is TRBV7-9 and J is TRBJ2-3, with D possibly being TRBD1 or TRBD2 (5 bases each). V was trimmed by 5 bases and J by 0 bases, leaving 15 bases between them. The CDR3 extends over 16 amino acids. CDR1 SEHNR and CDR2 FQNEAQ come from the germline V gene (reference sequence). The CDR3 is CASSPRDGASTDTQYF. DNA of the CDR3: TGTGCCAGCAGCCCCCGGGATGGGGCTAGCACAGATACGCAGTATTTT. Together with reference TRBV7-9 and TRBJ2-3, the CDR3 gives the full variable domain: DTGVSQNPRHKITKRGQNVTFRCDPISEHNRLYWYRQTLGQGPEFLTYFQNEAQLEKSRLLSDRFSAERPKGSFSTLEIQRTEQGDSAMYLCASSPRDGASTDTQYFGPGTRLTVL.